Here is one T cell receptor (beta chain) with its context. Its antigen remains unknown. V lost 4 bases and J 8 bases, leaving 9 bases between the germline ends. The CDR3 runs 12 residues. CDR1 is ENHRY, CDR2 SYGVKD, per germline. Some clones are missing from TCRdb's copy, which holds only in-frame ones; the method was immunoSEQ multiplex PCR. The sample includes 190,000 or so clones, approximately 90% of them seen just once. This record comes from a study of T cell responses to AZD1222 COVID-19 vaccine. Whole-study results and caveats: Of the AZD1222 recipients, only six were seropositive at baseline. The study found Spike-specific TCR breadth and depth rose after two AZD1222 doses.

The chain links TRBV10-3 to TRBJ2-1, with D possibly being TRBD2 (5 bases). This clonotype originated in an adult who received the AZD1222 COVID-19 vaccine. The sample here was peripheral blood, taken 28 days after the second AZD1222 dose. CDR3 sequence reads: CAISVPGDEQFF. In DNA form, the CDR3 reads TGTGCCATCAGTGTACCCGGGGATGAGCAGTTCTTC.